The sequence of this TCR beta chain was determined in a study of T cells after yellow fever vaccination (dated by TCRdb to between 2017 and 2020). With respect to the entire study: Libraries from fractions with low cell numbers were prepared with the SMART-Seq v4 Ultra Low Input RNA kit. To follow T-cell clones before and after primary and booster YFV17D yellow fever vaccination, bulk TCR alpha and beta repertoires were sequenced over time. Two healthy male donors made up the cohort, one aged 18 to 29 years and the other aged 30 to 40 years. Blood samples were taken at several timepoints before and after primary and secondary immunization, and bulk PBMC replicates and cell subsets were isolated.

TCR cDNA was synthesized by 5'RACE template switching, which introduced a universal primer site and unique molecular identifiers. Priming of cDNA synthesis was performed from both the TCR alpha and TCR beta constant segments. Library amplification used two PCR steps, and the second PCR step added sample barcodes and sequencing adapters. Sequencing of libraries was performed on Illumina HiSeq 2500 (2x100 bp) or NovaSeq (2x150 bp). The authors processed their data as follows. Reads were demultiplexed and collapsed into UMI consensus sequences with MIGEC, and V(D)J alignment was performed with MiXCR. Using edgeR on replicate PBMC samples, clonotypes were called vaccine-responding if FDR was below 0.01 and the log2 fold change was above 5 up to day 15. Each bulk clonotype was labeled CD4 or CD8 based on which sequenced repertoire, CD4 or CD8, contained the clonotype at higher abundance. TCRdb passed the public sequencing reads through fastp at Q25 and MiXCR, retaining productive beta sequences. Each entry is one CDR3 protein sequence, shown with its most common DNA and genes. The V and J calls and clone size are TCRdb's, not the authors'. Present in this sample are 110,000 or so distinct CDR3 sequences, about 7.8% of which were seen just once. The ten largest account for approximately 3% of the sample.

The sample's treatment or condition, from its label and the paper: live attenuated yellow fever vaccine strain. A standard Ficoll-Paque protocol was used to isolate PBMCs from peripheral blood. CD4 and CD8 T-cell fractions were isolated with Dynabeads CD4 and CD8 positive selection kits. RNA was extracted with TriZol from bulk PBMCs, CD4 and CD8 fractions, and dextramer-positive and dextramer-negative fractions. Overall study outcomes, separate from this receptor: A small fraction of clonotypes showed up in both the CD4 and CD8 compartments, probably as a result of convergent recombination. The secondary T-cell response was found to be weaker but faster than the primary response, with a peak reached on day 5 rather than on day 15. Most clones expanded after primary vaccination were re-detected after the booster (almost 98% of CD4 and around 88% of CD8), suggesting broad memory maintenance. Because only two donors were included in the study, the extent to which the findings can be generalized is limited. FACS-sorted repertoires could contain abundant contaminating clonotypes from the bulk population, so computational filtering was required.

This clonotype was observed many times. Its antigen specificity is not known. The input lacks base qualities; no much larger clone sits a single base away. Spanning cysteine to phenylalanine, the CDR3 consists of 15 amino acids. Only the CDR3 DNA is retained, 45 bases long and in frame from the first base. CDR1 is given as SGHTA and CDR2 as FQGNSA, both from the germline V gene. Trimming takes 5 bases off V and 0 bases off J; junction bases not matched to a gene: 3. The rearranged segments are TRBV7-2 and TRBJ2-2, and 7 bases in between align with TRBD2. The clonotype comes from a man between 18 and 35 years old who received the YFV17D yellow fever vaccine. The sequencing here drew on CD4+ T cells sorted from PBMCs, taken roughly 47 days after the first yellow fever vaccination. The CDR3 sequence is CASSPLASNTGELFF. The sequenced DNA is TGTGCCAGCAGCCCACTAGCGTCGAACACCGGGGAGCTGTTTTTT. Joined to the reference TRBV7-2 and TRBJ2-2 proteins, this CDR3 gives the full variable domain: GAGVSQSPSNKVTEKGKDVELRCDPISGHTALYWYRQSLGQGLEFLIYFQGNSAPDKSGLPSDRFSAERTGGSVSTLTIQRTQQEDSAVYLCASSPLASNTGELFFGEGSRLTVL.